This T cell receptor beta chain was identified during a study of identifying expanded T cells in peripheral blood. From germline, CDR1 is SGHNT and CDR2 YYREEE (reference sequence). Trimming shortened V by 1 base and J by 9 bases, and 11 bases separated the two germline ends. The length of the CDR3 is 14 residues. Study-level findings and limits: Across healthy donors, higher total template counts meant significantly greater roughly two-week count variance. About 1.2 clones differed between technical replicates, versus 16.4 and 19 over time.

Measured with immunoSEQ multiplex PCR; TCRdb has only the in-frame clones, and not every one. The data show about 130,000 clones, around nine tenths seen once. Of note for this clone: The antigen remains undetermined.

No infections or other immune events were documented during collection. V is TRBV5-4 and J is TRBJ1-6; D remains ambiguous. Sequenced input: blood. The source is a person aged 18 to 75 in good health. The CDR3 bases are TGTGCCAGCAGCTTGCCCCTTGTCGGTTCACCCCTCCACTTT. This translates into CASSLPLVGSPLHF.